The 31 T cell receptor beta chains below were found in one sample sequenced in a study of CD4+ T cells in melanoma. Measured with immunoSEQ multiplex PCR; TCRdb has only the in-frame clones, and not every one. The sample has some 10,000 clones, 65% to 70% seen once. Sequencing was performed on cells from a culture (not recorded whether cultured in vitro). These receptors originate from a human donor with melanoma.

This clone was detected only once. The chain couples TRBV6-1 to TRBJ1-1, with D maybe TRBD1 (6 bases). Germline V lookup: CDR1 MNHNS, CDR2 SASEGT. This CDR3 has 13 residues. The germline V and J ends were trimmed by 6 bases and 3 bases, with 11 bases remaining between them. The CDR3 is CASRRGRDTEAFF. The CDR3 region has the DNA TGTGCCAGCAGGAGGGGGAGGGACACTGAAGCTTTCTTT.

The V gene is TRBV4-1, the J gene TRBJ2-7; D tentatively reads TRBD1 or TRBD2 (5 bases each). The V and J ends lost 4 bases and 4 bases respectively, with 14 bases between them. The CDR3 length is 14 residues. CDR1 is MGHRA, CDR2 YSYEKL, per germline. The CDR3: CASSRGTAAYEQYF. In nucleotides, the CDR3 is TGCGCCAGCAGCCGGGGGACGGCTGCGTACGAGCAGTACTTC.

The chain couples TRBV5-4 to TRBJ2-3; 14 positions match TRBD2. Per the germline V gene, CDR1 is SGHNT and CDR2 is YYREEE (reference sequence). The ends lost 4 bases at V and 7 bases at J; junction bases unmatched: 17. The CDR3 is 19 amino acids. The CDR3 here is CASSPGLAGGPFGGNTQYF. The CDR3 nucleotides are TGTGCCAGCAGCCCAGGACTAGCGGGGGGACCTTTCGGTGGGAATACGCAGTATTTT.

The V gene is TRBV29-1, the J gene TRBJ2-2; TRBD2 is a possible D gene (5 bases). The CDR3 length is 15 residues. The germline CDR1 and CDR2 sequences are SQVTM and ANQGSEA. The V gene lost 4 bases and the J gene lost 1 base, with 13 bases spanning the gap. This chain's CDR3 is CSVAGRGGNTGELFF. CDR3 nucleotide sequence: TGCAGCGTTGCAGGTCGCGGAGGGAACACCGGGGAGCTGTTTTTT.

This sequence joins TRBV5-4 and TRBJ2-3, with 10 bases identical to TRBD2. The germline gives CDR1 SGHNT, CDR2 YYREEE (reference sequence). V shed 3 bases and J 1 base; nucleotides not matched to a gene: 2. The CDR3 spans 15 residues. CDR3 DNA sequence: TGTGCCAGCAGCTACACTAGCGGGGGCACAGATACGCAGTATTTT. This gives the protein CASSYTSGGTDTQYF.

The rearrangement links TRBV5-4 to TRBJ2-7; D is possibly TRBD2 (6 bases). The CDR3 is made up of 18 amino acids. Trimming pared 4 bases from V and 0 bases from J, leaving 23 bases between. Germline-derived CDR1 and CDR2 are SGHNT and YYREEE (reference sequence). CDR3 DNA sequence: TGTGCCAGCAGCCGCGGGACCGGCGGATTGGCCAACTCCTACGAGCAGTACTTC. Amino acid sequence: CASSRGTGGLANSYEQYF.

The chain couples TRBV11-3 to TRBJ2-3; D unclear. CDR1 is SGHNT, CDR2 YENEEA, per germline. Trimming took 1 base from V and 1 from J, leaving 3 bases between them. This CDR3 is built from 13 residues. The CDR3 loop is CASSLGGTDTQYF. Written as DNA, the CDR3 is TGTGCCAGCAGCTTAGGGGGCACAGATACGCAGTATTTT.

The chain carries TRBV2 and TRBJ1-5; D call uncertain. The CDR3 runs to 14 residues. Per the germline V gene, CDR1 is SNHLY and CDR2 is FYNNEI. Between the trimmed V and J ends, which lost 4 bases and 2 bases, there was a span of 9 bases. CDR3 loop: CASSASVGNQPQHF. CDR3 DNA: TGTGCCAGCAGTGCTTCCGTCGGCAATCAGCCCCAGCATTTT.

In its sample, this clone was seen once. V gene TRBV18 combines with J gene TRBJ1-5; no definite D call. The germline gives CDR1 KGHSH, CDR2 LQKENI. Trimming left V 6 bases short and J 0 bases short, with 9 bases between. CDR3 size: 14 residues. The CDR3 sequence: CASSAVDSNQPQHF. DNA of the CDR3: TGTGCCAGCTCCGCAGTGGATAGCAATCAGCCCCAGCATTTT.

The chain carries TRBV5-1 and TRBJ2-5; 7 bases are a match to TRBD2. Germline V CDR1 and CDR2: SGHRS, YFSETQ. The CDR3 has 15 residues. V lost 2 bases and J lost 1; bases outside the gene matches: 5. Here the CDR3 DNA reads TGCGCCAGCAGCTTTTCTCCGGGGGGCCAAGAGACCCAGTACTTC. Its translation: CASSFSPGGQETQYF.

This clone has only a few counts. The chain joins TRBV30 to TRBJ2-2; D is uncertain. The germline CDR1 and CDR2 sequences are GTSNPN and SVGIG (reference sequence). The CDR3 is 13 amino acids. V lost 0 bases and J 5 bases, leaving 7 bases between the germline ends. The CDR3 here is CAWSVRGTGELFF. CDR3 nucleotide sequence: TGTGCCTGGAGTGTACGCGGTACCGGGGAGCTGTTTTTT.

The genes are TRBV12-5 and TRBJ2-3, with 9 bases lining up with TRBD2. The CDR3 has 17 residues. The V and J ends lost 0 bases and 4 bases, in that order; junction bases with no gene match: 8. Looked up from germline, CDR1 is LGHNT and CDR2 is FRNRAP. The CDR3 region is CASGLVLSGGGADTQYF. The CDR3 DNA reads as TGTGCTAGTGGTTTGGTACTGAGTGGCGGGGGGGCAGATACGCAGTATTTT.

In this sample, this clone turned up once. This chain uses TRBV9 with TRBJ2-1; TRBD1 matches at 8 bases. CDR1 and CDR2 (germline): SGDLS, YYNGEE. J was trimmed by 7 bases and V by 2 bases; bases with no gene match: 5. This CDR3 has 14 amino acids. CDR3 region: CASSVSQGGNEQFF. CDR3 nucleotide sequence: TGTGCCAGCAGCGTCTCACAGGGGGGAAATGAGCAGTTCTTC.

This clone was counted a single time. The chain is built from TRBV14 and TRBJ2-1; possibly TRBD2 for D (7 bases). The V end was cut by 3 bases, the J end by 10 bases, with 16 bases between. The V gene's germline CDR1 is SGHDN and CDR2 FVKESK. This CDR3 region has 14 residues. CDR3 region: CASSQGGHGAEQFF. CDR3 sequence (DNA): TGTGCCAGCAGCCAGGGGGGGCACGGGGCCGAGCAGTTCTTC.

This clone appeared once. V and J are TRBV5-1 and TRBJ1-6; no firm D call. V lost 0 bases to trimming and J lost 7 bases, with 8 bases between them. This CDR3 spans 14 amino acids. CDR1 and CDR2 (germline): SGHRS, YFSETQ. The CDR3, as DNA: TGCGCCAGCAGCTTGGGGGCCGGGAATTCACCCCTCCACTTT. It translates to CASSLGAGNSPLHF.

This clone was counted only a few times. As DNA, the CDR3 is TGTGCCAGCAGCCTCACAGATACGCAGTATTTT. This codes for CASSLTDTQYF. The chain is built from TRBV7-9 and TRBJ2-3; D gene uncertain. V gave up 5 bases and J gave up 2 bases, with 2 bases separating them. The CDR3 is 11 residues long. Germline lookup yields CDR1 SEHNR and CDR2 FQNEAQ (reference sequence).

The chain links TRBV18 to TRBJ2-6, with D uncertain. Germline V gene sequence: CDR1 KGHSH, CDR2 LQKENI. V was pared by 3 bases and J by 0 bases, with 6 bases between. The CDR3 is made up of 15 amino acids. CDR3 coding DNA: TGTGCCAGCTCACCCGTGGACTCTGGGGCCAACGTCCTGACTTTC. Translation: CASSPVDSGANVLTF.

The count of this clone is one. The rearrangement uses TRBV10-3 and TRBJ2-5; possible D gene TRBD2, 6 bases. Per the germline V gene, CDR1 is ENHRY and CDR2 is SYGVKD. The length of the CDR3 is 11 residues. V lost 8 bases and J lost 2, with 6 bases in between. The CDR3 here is CAIGGQETQYF. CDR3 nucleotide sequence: TGTGCCATCGGGGGGCAAGAGACCCAGTACTTC.

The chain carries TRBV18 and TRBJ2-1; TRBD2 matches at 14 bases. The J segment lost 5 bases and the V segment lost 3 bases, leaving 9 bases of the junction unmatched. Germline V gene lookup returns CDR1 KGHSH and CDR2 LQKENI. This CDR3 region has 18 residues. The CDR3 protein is CASSPPGLAGGLNNEQFF. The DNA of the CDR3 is TGTGCCAGCTCACCTCCCGGACTAGCGGGGGGACTTAACAATGAGCAGTTCTTC.

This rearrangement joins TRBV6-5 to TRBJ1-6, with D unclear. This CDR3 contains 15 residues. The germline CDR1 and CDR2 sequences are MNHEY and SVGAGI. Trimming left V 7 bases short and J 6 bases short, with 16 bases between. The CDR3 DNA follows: TGTGCCAGCACTAACGCCCCTGATTTTAATTCACCCCTCCACTTT. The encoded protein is CASTNAPDFNSPLHF.

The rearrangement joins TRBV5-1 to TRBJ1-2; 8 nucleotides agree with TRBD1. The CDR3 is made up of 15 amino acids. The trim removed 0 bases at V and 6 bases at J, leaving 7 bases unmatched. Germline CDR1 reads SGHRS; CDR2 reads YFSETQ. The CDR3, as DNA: TGCGCCAGCAGCTTGGGGACAGGGTTGAGTGATGGCTACACCTTC. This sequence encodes CASSLGTGLSDGYTF.

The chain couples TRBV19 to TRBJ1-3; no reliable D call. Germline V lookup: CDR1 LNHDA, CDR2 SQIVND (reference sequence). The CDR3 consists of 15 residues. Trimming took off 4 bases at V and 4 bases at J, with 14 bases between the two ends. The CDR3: CASSKTDGSGNTIYF. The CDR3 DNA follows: TGTGCCAGTAGTAAAACGGACGGCAGCGGAAACACCATATATTTT.

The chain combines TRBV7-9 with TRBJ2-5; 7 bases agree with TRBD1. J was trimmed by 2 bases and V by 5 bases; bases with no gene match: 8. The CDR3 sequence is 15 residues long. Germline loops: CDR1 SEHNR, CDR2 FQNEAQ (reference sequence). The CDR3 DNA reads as TGTGCCAGCAGCCCTGGGGACAGTTTTCAAGAGACCCAGTACTTC. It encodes CASSPGDSFQETQYF.

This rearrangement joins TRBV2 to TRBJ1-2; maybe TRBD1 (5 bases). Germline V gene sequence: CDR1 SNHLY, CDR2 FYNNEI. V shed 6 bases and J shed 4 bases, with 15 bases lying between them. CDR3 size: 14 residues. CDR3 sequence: CASSASGTLYGYTF. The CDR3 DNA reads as TGTGCCAGCAGCGCTTCCGGGACCCTCTATGGCTACACCTTC.

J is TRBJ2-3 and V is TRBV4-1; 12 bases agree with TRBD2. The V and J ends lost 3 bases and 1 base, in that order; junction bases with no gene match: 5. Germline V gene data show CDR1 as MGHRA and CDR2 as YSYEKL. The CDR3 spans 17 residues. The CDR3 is CASSHEWTSGGTDTQYF. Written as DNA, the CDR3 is TGCGCCAGCAGCCACGAGTGGACTAGCGGGGGCACAGATACGCAGTATTTT.

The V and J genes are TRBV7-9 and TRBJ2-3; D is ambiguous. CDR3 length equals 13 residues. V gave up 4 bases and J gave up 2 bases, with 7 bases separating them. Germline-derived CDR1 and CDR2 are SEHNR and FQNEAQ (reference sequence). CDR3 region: CASSSPNTDTQYF. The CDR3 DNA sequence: TGTGCCAGCAGCTCCCCGAACACAGATACGCAGTATTTT.

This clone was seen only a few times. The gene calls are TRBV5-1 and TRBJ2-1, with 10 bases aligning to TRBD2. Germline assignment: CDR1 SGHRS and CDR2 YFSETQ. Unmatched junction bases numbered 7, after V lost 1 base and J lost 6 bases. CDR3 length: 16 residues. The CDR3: CASSLMWASGGNEQFF. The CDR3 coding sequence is TGCGCCAGCAGCTTGATGTGGGCTAGCGGGGGCAATGAGCAGTTCTTC.

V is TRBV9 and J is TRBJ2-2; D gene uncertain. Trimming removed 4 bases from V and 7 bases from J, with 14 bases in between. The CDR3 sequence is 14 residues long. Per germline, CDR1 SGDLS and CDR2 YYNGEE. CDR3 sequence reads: CASSTLSGYGELFF. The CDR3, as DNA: TGTGCCAGCAGCACCCTGTCCGGCTACGGGGAGCTGTTTTTT. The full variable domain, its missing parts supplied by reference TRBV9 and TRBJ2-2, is DSGVTQTPKHLITATGQRVTLRCSPRSGDLSVYWYQQSLDQGLQFLIQYYNGEERAKGNILERFSAQQFPDLHSELNLSSLELGDSALYFCASSTLSGYGELFFGEGSRLTVL.

The CDR3 is CASSEGGAGNYGYTF. The CDR3 region has the DNA TGTGCCAGCAGTGAAGGTGGGGCAGGGAACTATGGCTACACCTTC. The chain combines TRBV6-1 with TRBJ1-2; maybe TRBD1 (5 bases). The CDR3 is made up of 15 amino acids. Between the trimmed V and J ends, which lost 1 base and 2 bases, there was a span of 11 bases. CDR1 MNHNS and CDR2 SASEGT come from the germline V gene.

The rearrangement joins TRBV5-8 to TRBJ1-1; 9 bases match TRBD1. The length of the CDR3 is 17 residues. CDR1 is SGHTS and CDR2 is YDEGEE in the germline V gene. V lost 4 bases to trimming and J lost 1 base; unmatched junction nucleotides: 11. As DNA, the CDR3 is TGTGCCAGCAGCCAGGGCCGTACAGGGGGCAGGAACACTGAAGCTTTCTTT. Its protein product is CASSQGRTGGRNTEAFF.

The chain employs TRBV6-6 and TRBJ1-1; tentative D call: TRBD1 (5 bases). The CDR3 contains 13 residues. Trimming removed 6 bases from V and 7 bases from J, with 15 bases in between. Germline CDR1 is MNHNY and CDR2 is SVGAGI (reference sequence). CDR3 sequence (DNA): TGTGCCAGCAGACCCTCCAGGGCCAGTGAAGCTTTCTTT. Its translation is CASRPSRASEAFF.